The 10 T cell receptor beta chains in this list originate from one sample, sequenced in a study of T-cell memory formation after mild COVID-19 (dated by TCRdb to 2020 to 2022). Library prep was done by 5' RACE. Sequenced on an Illumina NovaSeq 6000. TCRdb reprocessed the public reads (quality trimming at Q25 with fastp, clone calling with MiXCR) and kept in-frame beta chains. Identical CDR3 protein sequences are pooled into one entry, listed with their most common genes and DNA. The table for this sample lists under 400,000 distinct CDR3 sequences; approximately 21% of them were counted only once. In total, the top ten clones hold approximately 12% of the sample. The sample was PBMCs or a T cell subset sorted from them (not recorded which). Source of these receptors: an adult woman who had mild COVID-19 (a few samples of this study predate the infection). The sample titles of this study are shuffled in the database, so cell type and time point are left out; the donor was told from shared clones.

This clonotype was detected only a few times. The chain links TRBV4-1 to TRBJ1-2, with TRBD1 as a possible D gene (6 bases). The CDR3 sequence is 17 residues long. V was cut by 2 bases and J by 6 bases, with 22 bases left in between. Germline V gives CDR1 MGHRA, CDR2 YSYEKL. CDR3 protein: CASSQPTLSGAVDGYTF. The CDR3 coding sequence is TGCGCCAGCAGCCAACCTACCCTTTCAGGGGCGGTGGATGGCTACACCTTC.

The genes are TRBV12-3 or TRBV12-4 and TRBJ1-5, with D hard to call. V lost 7 bases, J lost 5 bases, and 9 bases lay in between. The CDR3 spans 12 residues. CDR3 sequence (DNA): TGTGCCAGCACCCCAAAAGATCAGCCCCAGCATTTT. Amino acids: CASTPKDQPQHF.

The chain joins TRBV9 to TRBJ1-3; no reliable D call. This CDR3 is built from 13 residues. Germline V gene sequence: CDR1 SGDLS, CDR2 YYNGEE. V lost 0 bases and J lost 4, with 5 bases in between. The CDR3 loop is CASSVVGGNTIYF. Written as DNA, the CDR3 is TGTGCCAGCAGCGTAGTTGGGGGAAACACCATATATTTT.

V and J are TRBV5-1 and TRBJ1-5; 7 nucleotides align to TRBD1. The CDR3 length is 15 residues. Germline V gene data show CDR1 as SGHRS and CDR2 as YFSETQ. The V gene end was trimmed by 0 bases and the J gene end by 7 bases; junction bases not matched to a gene: 7. CDR3 coding DNA: TGCGCCAGCAGCTTGGCCGGACAGGCCCACCAGCCCCAGCATTTT. Amino acids: CASSLAGQAHQPQHF.

This clonotype was picked up a small number of times. V gene TRBV20-1 combines with J gene TRBJ1-2, with D perhaps matching TRBD1 (6 bases). The CDR3 consists of 14 residues. Germline CDR1 and CDR2: DFQATT and SNEGSKA (reference sequence). Trimming cost V 6 bases and J 1 base, with 15 bases left between them. This CDR3 reads CSAEKNRVNYGYTF. The CDR3 nucleotides are TGCAGTGCAGAAAAGAACAGGGTTAACTATGGCTACACCTTC.

This clonotype was detected a few times. The rearrangement links TRBV7-9 to TRBJ2-2; 12 nucleotides align to TRBD1. Germline CDR1 is SEHNR and CDR2 is FQNEAQ (reference sequence). V dropped 5 bases and J dropped 7; count of bases not matched to a gene: 8. This CDR3 is built from 16 residues. CDR3 protein: CASSPRDRGLGGELFF. The CDR3 DNA reads as TGTGCCAGCAGCCCGCGGGACAGGGGGCTAGGCGGGGAGCTGTTTTTT.

This clonotype was seen only a few times. The V call is TRBV27, the J call TRBJ2-1, with D uncertain. The CDR3 totals 16 residues. Trimming cost V 1 base and J 0 bases, with 10 bases left between them. Looked up from germline, CDR1 is MNHEY and CDR2 is SMNVEV (reference sequence). CDR3: CASSLLQTSSYNEQFF. CDR3 sequence (DNA): TGTGCCAGCAGTTTATTGCAGACGAGCTCCTACAATGAGCAGTTCTTC.

This clonotype was found a few times. This sequence joins TRBV6-5 and TRBJ2-7; D is perhaps TRBD1 or TRBD2 (5 bases each). V was trimmed by 6 bases and J by 3 bases, leaving 9 bases between them. The length of the CDR3 is 12 residues. Germline CDR1 MNHEY, CDR2 SVGAGI. The CDR3, as DNA: TGTGCCAGCAGGGGACGGAACTACGAGCAGTACTTC. This codes for CASRGRNYEQYF.

This clonotype was picked up many times. One end of the junction is discordant with germline, which a read error may explain. For the CDR3, the DNA is TGTGCTAGCAGCCCTGTGCTAGCGGGAGCAGATACGCAGTATTTT. This translates into CASSPVLAGADTQYF. The rearrangement joins TRBV7-7 to TRBJ2-3; 10 positions agree with TRBD2. Germline CDR1 reads SSHAT; CDR2 reads FNYEAQ (reference sequence). This CDR3 is 15 amino acids long.

This clonotype was detected only a few times. The chain recombines TRBV7-8 with TRBJ2-3; 10 bases map to TRBD1. The CDR3 runs 13 residues. Germline trimming cut 5 bases from V and 6 bases from J; bases unmatched to any gene: 2. Germline values: CDR1 SGHVS, CDR2 FQNEAQ. CDR3 nucleotide sequence: TGTGCCAGCAGCGTGGGACAGGGGGATACGCAGTATTTT. The encoded protein is CASSVGQGDTQYF.